This TCR beta chain was captured by sequencing in a study of T-cell reconstitution after alpha-beta-depleted transplantation in children (dated by TCRdb to the mid-2010s). For the wider study: Using TCR repertoire profiling, the study followed T-cell immune reconstitution in a quantitative way in children after TCRalphabeta/CD19-depleted allogeneic hematopoietic cell transplantation.

The meaning of the sample's time point label: day 60 (about 2 months) after transplantation. According to the study, the label for this sample's treatment or condition signals: allogeneic hematopoietic cell transplantation with graft depleted of TCRalphabeta T cells and CD19 B cells. The children who served as transplant recipients had been given grafts of TCRalphabeta/CD19-depleted allogeneic hematopoietic cells. The V end loses 5 bases and the J end loses 3 bases, and a stretch of 11 bases separates them. Measured from the cysteine to the phenylalanine, the CDR3 is 13 residues long. Of all the DNA, just the CDR3 is kept, 39 bases in frame from base 1. CDR1 and CDR2 (LNHDA, SQIVND) derive from the germline V gene (reference sequence). This clonotype has only a few counts. Its antigen is unknown. No base quality information exists; no much larger clone differs at one position. The investigation overall reported the following: The high TCRbeta diversity at day 60 in some patients was ascribed to recipient T cells and intrathymic progenitors that had survived conditioning. Hyperexpanded clone frequencies declined over subsequent months; after one year, T-cell counts and TCRbeta diversity were mostly attributed to newly produced T cells. Apparently early alphabetaT-cell count recovery about two months after transplant reportedly relied on only several hundred rapidly expanded clones derived from non-depleted graft cells.

The library was prepared using PCR. Sequenced on an Illumina HiSeq 2500. TCR library preparation used molecular barcoding, with unique molecular identifiers applied to normalize quantification of the TCRbeta repertoire. The public reads were quality trimmed at Q25 with fastp and then assembled into clones with MiXCR by TCRdb, keeping productive beta chains. When rows share a CDR3 protein, they turn into one entry using the most common DNA and genes. For this sample the table gives 45,000 to 55,000 distinct CDR3 sequences, of which around 8.8% were detected only once. Jointly, the top ten make up 27% of the sample.

Sequenced here: PBMCs, mostly from graft donor cells, sampled 60 days after TCRalphabeta/CD19-depleted stem cell transplant. This clonotype was sampled from a male patient between 2 and 10 years old who had a stem cell transplant for chronic granulomatous disease, so the T cells may come from the graft donor. This sequence uses TRBV19 and TRBJ2-7; the D gene is possibly TRBD2, with 5 bases matching. The sequence in DNA is TGTGCCAGTAGTCAGCTAGAGGGCTACGAGCAGTACTTC. This yields the protein CASSQLEGYEQYF.